The source of this T cell receptor beta chain is a study of T cells in women clearing cervical HPV infection. The V end was cut by 4 bases, the J end by 5 bases, with 8 bases between. Per germline, CDR1 SEHNR and CDR2 FQNEAQ (reference sequence). The CDR3 contains 12 residues. This clone is deemed medium-sized by its frequency. The CDR3 end falls 3 residues outside the read, so it is completed with the germline J gene. Produced via immunoSEQ multiplex PCR; TCRdb's table is partial and in-frame only. The table for this sample gives about 30,000 clones. Dot-blot hybridization genotyped cervical HPV amplified with MY09/MY11 PCR.

Sample: blood buffy coat. This clonotype was obtained from a woman between 18 and 75 years old with a cervical HPV16 infection that either progressed to CIN3+ or cleared (not recorded which). The chain combines TRBV7-9 with TRBJ1-1; possible D gene TRBD1, 6 bases. CDR3 protein: CASSSGVTEAFF. The CDR3 DNA, read in part, is TGTGCCAGCAGCTCAGGGGTGACTGAA.